This T cell receptor beta chain derives from a study of blood T cell repertoires in COVID-19. For the study at large: Sample material is recorded as cDNA or gDNA derived from T cells, B-cell-depleted T cells, or PBMCs.

Per the original data handling: Nucleated cell counts were estimated from reference gene primer amplification. Sequencing was performed with immunoSEQ multiplex PCR; in TCRdb, only in-frame clones are kept and a portion is missing. The V and J calls and clone size come from that table; D and trimming were worked out from the DNA. The sample consists of about 42,000 clones, about three quarters of them appearing once. Trimming shortened V by 4 bases and J by 3 bases, and 16 bases separated the two germline ends. Germline CDR1 reads LNHDA; CDR2 reads SQIVND (reference sequence). The CDR3 is made up of 16 amino acids.

This receptor was taken from a woman in her seventies with acute or convalescent COVID-19. Sequencing was done on a sample of peripheral blood. The rearrangement links TRBV19 to TRBJ2-1; perhaps TRBD2 as D (6 bases). In nucleotides, the CDR3 is TGTGCCAGTAGTACCTTGAGAGCGGGCGGCTACAATGAGCAGTTCTTC. Translating it yields CASSTLRAGGYNEQFF. The full variable domain, its missing parts supplied by reference TRBV19 and TRBJ2-1, is DGGITQSPKYLFRKEGQNVTLSCEQNLNHDAMYWYRQDPGQGLRLIYYSQIVNDFQKGDIAEGYSVSREKKESFPLTVTSAQKNPTAFYLCASSTLRAGGYNEQFFGPGTRLTVL.